This T cell receptor beta chain was observed in a study of T cells expressing NK-cell markers. TCRdb reanalyzed the 5' RACE reads, giving one entry per CDR3 protein sequence and no DNA. The sample shows about 540,000 distinct CDR3 sequences, and 3% to 4.5% sits with its ten largest clones. CDR3 length: 16 residues. Germline V gene data show CDR1 as SEHNR and CDR2 as FQNEAQ (reference sequence). Sequenced sample: blood T cells: a sorted CD56 or NKG2C T cell subset, CD4+ or CD8+ T cells, or bulk PBMC T cells (not recorded which). This clonotype was sampled from a man younger than 35 in good health. The gene calls are TRBV7-9 and TRBJ2-7; TCRdb proposes TRBD2, but this gene call is untestable without DNA. CDR3 amino acids: CASSLALSLANYEQYF. The full variable domain, its missing parts supplied by reference TRBV7-9 and TRBJ2-7, is DTGVSQNPRHKITKRGQNVTFRCDPISEHNRLYWYRQTLGQGPEFLTYFQNEAQLEKSRLLSDRFSAERPKGSFSTLEIQRTEQGDSAMYLCASSLALSLANYEQYFGPGTRLTVT.